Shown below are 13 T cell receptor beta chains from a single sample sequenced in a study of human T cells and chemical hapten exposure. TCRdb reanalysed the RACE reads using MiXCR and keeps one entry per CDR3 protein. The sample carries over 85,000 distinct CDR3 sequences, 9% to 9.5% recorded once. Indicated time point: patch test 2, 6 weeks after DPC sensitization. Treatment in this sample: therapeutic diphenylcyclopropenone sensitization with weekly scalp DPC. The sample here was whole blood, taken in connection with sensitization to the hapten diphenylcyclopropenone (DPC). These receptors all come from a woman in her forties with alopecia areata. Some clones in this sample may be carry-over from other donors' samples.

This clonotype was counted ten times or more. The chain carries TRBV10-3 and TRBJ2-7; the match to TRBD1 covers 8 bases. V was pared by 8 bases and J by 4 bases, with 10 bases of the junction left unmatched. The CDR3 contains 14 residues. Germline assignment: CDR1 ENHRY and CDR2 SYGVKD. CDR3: CAIGRQGSVYEQYF. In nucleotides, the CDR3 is TGTGCCATCGGCCGACAGGGGTCCGTGTACGAGCAGTACTTC.

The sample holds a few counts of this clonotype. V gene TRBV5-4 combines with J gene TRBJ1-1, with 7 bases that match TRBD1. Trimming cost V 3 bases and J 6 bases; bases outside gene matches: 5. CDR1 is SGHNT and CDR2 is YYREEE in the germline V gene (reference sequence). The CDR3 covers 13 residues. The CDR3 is CASSSWTGSEAFF. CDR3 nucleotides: TGTGCCAGCAGCTCCTGGACAGGATCTGAAGCTTTCTTT.

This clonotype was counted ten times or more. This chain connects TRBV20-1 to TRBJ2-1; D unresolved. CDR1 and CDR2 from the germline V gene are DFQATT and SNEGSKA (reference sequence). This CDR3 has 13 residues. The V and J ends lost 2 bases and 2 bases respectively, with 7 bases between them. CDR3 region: CSARTVTYNEQFF. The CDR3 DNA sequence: TGCAGTGCTAGAACGGTAACCTACAATGAGCAGTTCTTC.

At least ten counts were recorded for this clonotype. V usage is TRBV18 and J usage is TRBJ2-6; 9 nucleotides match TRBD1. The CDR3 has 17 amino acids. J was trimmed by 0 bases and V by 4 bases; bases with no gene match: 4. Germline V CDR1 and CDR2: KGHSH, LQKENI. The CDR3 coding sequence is TGTGCCAGCTCACGCGGGACAGGGTCCTCTGGGGCCAACGTCCTGACTTTC. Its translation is CASSRGTGSSGANVLTF.

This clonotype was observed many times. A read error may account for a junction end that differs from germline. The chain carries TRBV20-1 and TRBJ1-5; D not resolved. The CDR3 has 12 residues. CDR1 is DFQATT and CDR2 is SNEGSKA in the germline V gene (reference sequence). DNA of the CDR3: TGCAGCGCTACGTATAGCAATCAGCCCCAGCATTTT. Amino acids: CSATYSNQPQHF.

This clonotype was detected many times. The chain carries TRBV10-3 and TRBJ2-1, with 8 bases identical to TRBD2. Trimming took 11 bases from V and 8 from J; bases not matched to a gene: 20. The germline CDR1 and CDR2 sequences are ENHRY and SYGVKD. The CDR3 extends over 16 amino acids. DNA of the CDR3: TGTGCCGTTACAACCGGCTTAGGAGCGGGAGTCGATGAGCAGTTCTTC. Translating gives CAVTTGLGAGVDEQFF.

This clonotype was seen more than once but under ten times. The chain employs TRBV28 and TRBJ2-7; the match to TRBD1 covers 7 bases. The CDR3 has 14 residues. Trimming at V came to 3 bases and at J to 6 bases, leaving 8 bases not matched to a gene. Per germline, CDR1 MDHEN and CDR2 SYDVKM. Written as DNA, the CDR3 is TGTGCCAGCAGTTTCACAGGGGCTATCTCCGAGCAGTACTTC. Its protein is CASSFTGAISEQYF.

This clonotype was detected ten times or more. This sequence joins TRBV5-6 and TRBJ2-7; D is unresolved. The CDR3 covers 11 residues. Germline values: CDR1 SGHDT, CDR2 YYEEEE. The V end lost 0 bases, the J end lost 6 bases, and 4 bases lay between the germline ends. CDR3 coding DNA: TGTGCCAGCAGCTTGGGGGGCGAGCAGTACTTC. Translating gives CASSLGGEQYF.

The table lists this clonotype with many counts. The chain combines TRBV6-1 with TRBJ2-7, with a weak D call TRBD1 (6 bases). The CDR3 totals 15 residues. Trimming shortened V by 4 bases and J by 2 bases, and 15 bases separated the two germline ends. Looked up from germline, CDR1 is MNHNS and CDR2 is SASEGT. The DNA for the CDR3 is TGTGCCAGCAGTGGCCCCGAGAGGGGGACCTACGAGCAGTACTTC. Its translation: CASSGPERGTYEQYF.

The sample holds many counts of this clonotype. CDR3 nucleotide sequence: TGTGCCAGCAGTGAAAAGGGGACAAAATACGAGCAGTACTTC. As protein: CASSEKGTKYEQYF. V is TRBV2 and J is TRBJ2-7; possible D gene TRBD1, 6 bases. Trimming pared 2 bases from V and 4 bases from J, leaving 12 bases between. This CDR3 has 14 residues. Germline-derived CDR1 and CDR2 are SNHLY and FYNNEI.

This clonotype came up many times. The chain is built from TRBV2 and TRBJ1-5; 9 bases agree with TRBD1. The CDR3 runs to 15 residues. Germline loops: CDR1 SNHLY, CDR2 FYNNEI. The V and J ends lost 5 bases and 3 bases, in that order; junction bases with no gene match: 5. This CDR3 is CASSTGTGNNQPQHF. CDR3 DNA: TGTGCCAGCAGTACCGGGACAGGGAACAATCAGCCCCAGCATTTT.

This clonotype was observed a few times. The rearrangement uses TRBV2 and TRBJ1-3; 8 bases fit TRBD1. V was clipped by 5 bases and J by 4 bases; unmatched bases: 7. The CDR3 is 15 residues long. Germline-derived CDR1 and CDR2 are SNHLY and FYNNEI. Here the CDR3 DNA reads TGTGCCAGCAGTTATGGACAGGGCTCGGGAAACACCATATATTTT. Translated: CASSYGQGSGNTIYF.

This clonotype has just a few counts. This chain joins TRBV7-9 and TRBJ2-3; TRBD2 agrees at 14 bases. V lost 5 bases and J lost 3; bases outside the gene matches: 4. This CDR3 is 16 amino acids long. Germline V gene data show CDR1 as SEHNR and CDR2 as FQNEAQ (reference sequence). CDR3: CASSLGLAGVTDTQYF. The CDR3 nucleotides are TGTGCCAGCAGCCTGGGACTAGCGGGAGTTACAGATACGCAGTATTTT.